These 17 T cell receptor beta chains came from one sample sequenced in a study of blood T cells in healthy people across ages (dated by TCRdb to the mid-2010s). Library preparation used 5' RACE. Sequencing relied on an Illumina HiSeq 2500. A second PCR of roughly 6 to 11 cycles was run with a J-beta primer mix and a sample-barcoded 5' primer. TCRdb trimmed the raw reads at Q25, called clones with MiXCR and kept productive beta chains. Identical CDR3 proteins give one entry, which carries the most common genes and DNA. The sample table lists roughly 1.5 million distinct CDR3 sequences, 35% to 45% of them with a count of one. The ten largest clones add up to under 5% of the sample. Source material: blood. The origin of the receptors is a woman between 18 and 29 years old in good health.

This clonotype was seen a handful of times. This chain links TRBV7-2 with TRBJ2-7; 7 nucleotides agree with TRBD2. In germline, CDR1 is SGHTA, CDR2 FQGNSA. The CDR3 contains 14 residues. V dropped 5 bases and J dropped 3; count of bases not matched to a gene: 7. In nucleotides, the CDR3 is TGTGCCAGCAGCCTTCTCAGCGGGATCTACGAGCAGTACTTC. This sequence encodes CASSLLSGIYEQYF. Complete variable domain (other parts from reference TRBV7-2 and TRBJ2-7): GAGVSQSPSNKVTEKGKDVELRCDPISGHTALYWYRQSLGQGLEFLIYFQGNSAPDKSGLPSDRFSAERTGGSVSTLTIQRTQQEDSAVYLCASSLLSGIYEQYFGPGTRLTVT.

This clonotype was detected a few times. The chain is built from TRBV12-3 or TRBV12-4 and TRBJ1-1; tentative D call: TRBD1 (5 bases). Trimming took 4 bases from V and 1 from J, leaving 16 bases between them. This CDR3 is 16 amino acids long. The CDR3 loop is CASSSYGTKGNTEAFF. In DNA form, the CDR3 reads TGTGCCAGCAGTTCCTACGGGACTAAGGGGAACACTGAAGCTTTCTTT.

This chain connects TRBV5-6 to TRBJ2-7, with D perhaps TRBD1 or TRBD2 (5 bases each). The CDR3 sequence is 15 residues long. V was clipped by 4 bases and J by 0 bases, with 14 bases between them. The germline V gene has CDR1 SGHDT and CDR2 YYEEEE. CDR3 region: CASSPREPLSYEQYF. In DNA form, the CDR3 reads TGTGCCAGCAGCCCCAGGGAGCCCCTCTCCTACGAGCAGTACTTC.

The sample holds a few counts of this clonotype. The chain has TRBV7-9 and TRBJ1-4; D is uncertain. Trimming removed 6 bases at V and 4 bases at J, with 6 bases between. This CDR3 is 12 amino acids long. Germline V gene data show CDR1 as SEHNR and CDR2 as FQNEAQ (reference sequence). CDR3 nucleotides: TGTGCCAGCAGGCGAGTTAATGAAAAACTGTTTTTT. This translates into CASRRVNEKLFF.

This clonotype was seen only a few times. This chain uses TRBV4-3 with TRBJ2-3; 8 bases line up with TRBD2. CDR3 length: 18 amino acids. Germline V CDR1 and CDR2: LGHNA, YSLEER. V shed 0 bases, J shed 3 bases, and the junction held 11 bases outside the gene matches. The CDR3, as DNA: TGCGCCAGCAGCCAAGATATCCTCGGGGGGGGCACGACAGATACGCAGTATTTT. It codes for CASSQDILGGGTTDTQYF.

This clonotype was recorded a few times. The CDR3 DNA reads as TGTGCCAGCACGGAGGGGGTGGTCGGCTACACCTTC. Residues: CASTEGVVGYTF. This chain links TRBV12-3 or TRBV12-4 with TRBJ1-2, with a possible D match to TRBD1 (6 bases). The CDR3 is 12 amino acids. Trimming pared 7 bases from V and 8 bases from J, leaving 14 bases between.

The table lists this clonotype with a few counts. The chain carries TRBV7-2 and TRBJ2-7, with D maybe TRBD2 (7 bases). The V gene lost 2 bases and the J gene lost 0 bases, with 11 bases spanning the gap. CDR3 size: 15 residues. In germline, CDR1 is SGHTA, CDR2 FQGNSA. CDR3 in amino acids: CASSLLGGASYEQYF. In nucleotides, the CDR3 is TGTGCCAGCAGCTTATTGGGGGGGGCCTCCTACGAGCAGTACTTC.

The J gene is TRBJ2-1, the V gene TRBV7-6, with no clear D. Germline loops: CDR1 SGHVS, CDR2 FNYEAQ. V lost 1 base, J lost 5 bases, and 15 bases lay in between. The CDR3 loop spans 16 amino acids. Here the CDR3 reads CASSLDLFRFDNEQFF. The CDR3 DNA is TGTGCCAGCAGCTTAGATTTGTTCCGGTTTGACAATGAGCAGTTCTTC.

The rearrangement links TRBV7-9 to TRBJ2-6; a weak D match, TRBD1 (5 bases). This CDR3 has 18 amino acids. Germline CDR1 and CDR2: SEHNR and FQNEAQ (reference sequence). V was cut by 4 bases and J by 0 bases, with 16 bases left in between. CDR3 coding DNA: TGTGCCAGCAGCTCCACTTCCAGGGTACTCTCTGGGGCCAACGTCCTGACTTTC. Its translation: CASSSTSRVLSGANVLTF.

This chain links TRBV5-6 with TRBJ2-7, with no clear D. The V end lost 7 bases, the J end lost 0 bases, and 8 bases lay between the germline ends. The CDR3 runs 12 residues. CDR1 is SGHDT, CDR2 YYEEEE, per germline. The CDR3, as DNA: TGTGCCAGCGCCAGTGGCTCCTACGAGCAGTACTTC. This codes for CASASGSYEQYF. The full variable domain, completed using reference TRBV5-6 and TRBJ2-7, is DAGVTQSPTHLIKTRGQQVTLRCSPKSGHDTVSWYQQALGQGPQFIFQYYEEEERQRGNFPDRFSGHQFPNYSSELNVNALLLGDSALYLCASASGSYEQYFGPGTRLTVT.

This clonotype has just a few counts. V usage is TRBV20-1 and J usage is TRBJ2-3; TRBD2 is a possible D gene (6 bases). CDR3 size: 14 residues. Per germline, CDR1 DFQATT and CDR2 SNEGSKA (reference sequence). V lost 5 bases to trimming and J lost 0 bases, with 12 bases between them. CDR3 loop: CSAPRRASTDTQYF. The CDR3, as DNA: TGCAGTGCTCCCCGGAGGGCCAGCACAGATACGCAGTATTTT.

The chain is built from TRBV12-3 or TRBV12-4 and TRBJ2-7; maybe TRBD2 (5 bases). This CDR3 is 13 amino acids long. V lost 5 bases and J lost 6, with 14 bases in between. CDR3 residues: CASSPFIAGEQYF. The CDR3 bases are TGTGCCAGCAGTCCGTTCATCGCGGGCGAGCAGTACTTC.

With regard to this clonotype: With a much larger clone just one base away, this may be a read error. V is TRBV4-1 and J is TRBJ1-2; D not certain. The CDR3 loop spans 16 amino acids. Germline V gives CDR1 MGHRA, CDR2 YSYEKL. V dropped 0 bases and J dropped 0 bases, with 11 bases sitting between them. The CDR3 here is CASSQDWRMANYGYTF. CDR3 nucleotide sequence: TGCGCCAGCAGCCAAGATTGGAGGATGGCTAACTATGGCTACACCTTC.

The V and J genes are TRBV25-1 and TRBJ2-5; perhaps TRBD1 as D (8 bases). CDR3 length: 16 residues. Germline CDR1 and CDR2: MGHDK and SYGVNS. Between the trimmed V and J ends, which lost 3 bases and 3 bases, there was a span of 17 bases. This CDR3 reads CASSDKGQGGEETQYF. CDR3 DNA: TGTGCCAGCAGTGATAAAGGACAGGGAGGGGAAGAGACCCAGTACTTC.

The chain recombines TRBV15 with TRBJ2-7; D is ambiguous. The V end lost 1 base, the J end lost 6 bases, and 7 bases lay between the germline ends. CDR1 and CDR2 from the germline V gene are LNHNV and YYDKDF (reference sequence). The CDR3 is made up of 12 amino acids. The DNA of the CDR3 is TGTGCCACCAGCAGAGTTGGGATCGAGCAGTACTTC. Residues: CATSRVGIEQYF.

The genes are TRBV20-1 and TRBJ2-1, with a tentative D call TRBD1 (6 bases). With 6 bases removed from V and 0 bases from J, the gap between germline ends came to 15 bases. The length of the CDR3 is 15 residues. Germline V gene data show CDR1 as DFQATT and CDR2 as SNEGSKA (reference sequence). CDR3 region: CSAETGSSSYNEQFF. CDR3 nucleotide sequence: TGCAGTGCAGAAACAGGGTCAAGCTCCTACAATGAGCAGTTCTTC.

This clonotype was picked up many times. The chain recombines TRBV9 with TRBJ1-1; D might be TRBD1 (5 bases). CDR3 length: 15 amino acids. In germline, CDR1 is SGDLS, CDR2 YYNGEE. The V end lost 0 bases, the J end lost 2 bases, and 11 bases lay between the germline ends. The chain's CDR3 is CASSVDGRANTEAFF. The CDR3 bases are TGTGCCAGCAGCGTAGATGGCAGGGCAAACACTGAAGCTTTCTTT.